Following are 20 T cell receptor beta chains from one sample sequenced in a study of blood T cell repertoires in COVID-19. Sequencing used immunoSEQ multiplex PCR; TCRdb keeps in-frame clones, though not all of them. This sample has 75,000 to 100,000 clones, with 87% found just once. The sample was peripheral blood. The source of these receptors is a woman older than 75 with acute or convalescent COVID-19.

J is TRBJ2-2 and V is TRBV9; 10 nucleotides align to TRBD1. The J segment lost 3 bases and the V segment lost 4 bases, leaving 9 bases of the junction unmatched. The CDR3 is made up of 17 amino acids. Per germline, CDR1 SGDLS and CDR2 YYNGEE. The CDR3 DNA is TGTGCCAGCAGCCCCCCCTGGACAGGGGGTCACACCGGGGAGCTGTTTTTT. This translates into CASSPPWTGGHTGELFF.

The chain joins TRBV5-4 to TRBJ1-2; 8 positions match TRBD1. This CDR3 has 13 amino acids. Germline CDR1 and CDR2: SGHNT and YYREEE (reference sequence). The ends lost 3 bases at V and 4 bases at J; junction bases unmatched: 2. The CDR3 nucleotides are TGTGCCAGCAGCTCGGGACAGGCCTATGGCTACACCTTC. Translated, it gives CASSSGQAYGYTF.

This sequence joins TRBV15 and TRBJ2-2; 11 bases align to TRBD2. This CDR3 is built from 12 residues. Per germline, CDR1 LNHNV and CDR2 YYDKDF (reference sequence). Trimming removed 8 bases from V and 7 bases from J; junction bases left unmatched: 0. The CDR3 is CATGTSGGELFF. DNA for the CDR3: TGTGCCACCGGGACTAGCGGCGGGGAGCTGTTTTTT.

The rearrangement joins TRBV7-2 to TRBJ1-5; D not certain. The CDR3 consists of 14 residues. V was pared by 5 bases and J by 1 base, with 9 bases between. The germline V gene has CDR1 SGHTA and CDR2 FQGNSA. CDR3 amino acids: CASSLKLSNQPQHF. The CDR3, as DNA: TGTGCCAGCAGCCTAAAGTTAAGCAATCAGCCCCAGCATTTT.

The chain recombines TRBV7-2 with TRBJ1-2; 9 bases are a match to TRBD1. The CDR3 totals 14 residues. Trimming cost V 7 bases and J 2 bases; bases outside gene matches: 5. Per germline, CDR1 SGHTA and CDR2 FQGNSA. The CDR3 sequence: CASTQDRGNYGYTF. In DNA form, the CDR3 reads TGTGCCAGCACCCAGGACAGGGGAAACTATGGCTACACCTTC.

The chain has TRBV5-6 and TRBJ1-2, with D uncertain. V lost 1 base and J lost 3, with 10 bases in between. CDR1 is SGHDT, CDR2 YYEEEE, per germline. This CDR3 region has 14 residues. CDR3 loop: CASSLSRTYYGYTF. CDR3 coding DNA: TGTGCCAGCAGCTTGAGCAGGACTTACTATGGCTACACCTTC.

This clone showed up just a few times. The chain uses TRBV6-5 and TRBJ2-1; TRBD2 is a possible D gene (5 bases). The ends were cut back, 0 bases at V and 6 bases at J, with 12 bases in the middle. This CDR3 has 15 residues. CDR1 and CDR2 (germline): MNHEY, SVGAGI. The CDR3 sequence is CASSYSGGLTNEQFF. The CDR3 DNA follows: TGTGCCAGCAGTTACTCCGGTGGACTCACCAATGAGCAGTTCTTC.

The chain recombines TRBV6-1 with TRBJ2-3; TRBD1 matches 7 bases. This CDR3 spans 16 amino acids. The trim removed 3 bases at V and 0 bases at J, leaving 6 bases unmatched. The germline V gene encodes CDR1 MNHNS and CDR2 SASEGT. The CDR3 DNA reads as TGTGCCAGCAGTGATTTGAAGGGGGCTAGCACAGATACGCAGTATTTT. It translates to CASSDLKGASTDTQYF.

The gene calls are TRBV19 and TRBJ1-5; the match to TRBD1 covers 8 bases. Germline CDR1 is LNHDA and CDR2 is SQIVND (reference sequence). The V and J ends lost 3 bases and 3 bases, in that order; junction bases with no gene match: 1. The CDR3 covers 14 residues. The CDR3 nucleotides read TGTGCCAGTAGTATCAGGGGGCTCAATCAGCCCCAGCATTTT. It specifies CASSIRGLNQPQHF.

This chain uses TRBV2 with TRBJ1-5; D remains ambiguous. Germline V gene sequence: CDR1 SNHLY, CDR2 FYNNEI. V lost 0 bases and J lost 6, with 9 bases in between. The length of the CDR3 is 14 residues. CDR3 bases: TGTGCCAGCAGTGAAGCTACGACTGTTCAGCCCCAGCATTTT. Translating it yields CASSEATTVQPQHF.

The chain carries TRBV9 and TRBJ2-2; 8 bases are a match to TRBD2. Trimming took 5 bases from V and 4 from J; bases not matched to a gene: 13. This CDR3 comprises 17 residues. The V gene's germline CDR1 is SGDLS and CDR2 YYNGEE. The CDR3 here is CASSPGGAGVVTGELFF. For the CDR3, the DNA is TGTGCCAGCAGTCCCGGTGGAGCGGGAGTGGTCACCGGGGAGCTGTTTTTT.

The gene calls are TRBV5-4 and TRBJ2-2, with 7 nucleotides matching TRBD2. The CDR3 is 18 residues long. Germline CDR1 reads SGHNT; CDR2 reads YYREEE (reference sequence). The J segment lost 0 bases and the V segment lost 4 bases, leaving 12 bases of the junction unmatched. The CDR3 DNA reads as TGTGCCAGCAGCGCGAAAGGACTAGAAGTGGCGAACACCGGGGAGCTGTTTTTT. Translated: CASSAKGLEVANTGELFF.

CDR3 bases: TGTGCCAGCACACGAGCGGGGGGGAGCGAGCAGTTCTTC. Encoded protein: CASTRAGGSEQFF. The V call is TRBV9, the J call TRBJ2-1, with 10 bases lining up with TRBD2. V shed 6 bases and J 10 bases; nucleotides not matched to a gene: 7. The CDR3 extends over 13 amino acids. Looked up from germline, CDR1 is SGDLS and CDR2 is YYNGEE.

The rearrangement joins TRBV9 to TRBJ1-1; a weak D match, TRBD1 (5 bases). Germline CDR1 and CDR2: SGDLS and YYNGEE. The length of the CDR3 is 13 residues. Trimming took 0 bases from V and 5 from J, leaving 8 bases between them. CDR3 sequence reads: CASSVAAGTEAFF. In nucleotides, the CDR3 is TGTGCCAGCAGCGTAGCCGCAGGGACTGAAGCTTTCTTT.

The chain recombines TRBV11-2 with TRBJ2-1, with 11 bases lining up with TRBD1. This CDR3 comprises 12 residues. With V trimmed by 2 bases and J by 16 bases, 4 bases remained unmatched. Germline assignment: CDR1 SGHAT and CDR2 FQNNGV. The CDR3 here is CASSLTGQGVFF. CDR3 sequence (DNA): TGTGCCAGCAGCTTAACGGGACAGGGGGTATTCTTC.

This sequence joins TRBV6-5 and TRBJ2-3; tentative D call: TRBD1 (5 bases). The CDR3 is made up of 15 amino acids. Germline V gene lookup returns CDR1 MNHEY and CDR2 SVGAGI. Between the trimmed V and J ends, which lost 0 bases and 0 bases, there was a span of 7 bases. This CDR3 reads CASSYSGLSTDTQYF. The CDR3, as DNA: TGTGCCAGCAGTTACTCGGGGCTTAGCACAGATACGCAGTATTTT.

The chain recombines TRBV7-8 with TRBJ1-1; 7 nucleotides line up with TRBD1. Unmatched junction bases numbered 13, after V lost 6 bases and J lost 3 bases. The CDR3 spans 16 residues. Germline lookup yields CDR1 SGHVS and CDR2 FQNEAQ. The CDR3 protein is CASSPQGGRRHTEAFF. CDR3 DNA: TGTGCCAGCAGTCCTCAGGGGGGAAGACGGCACACTGAAGCTTTCTTT.

This clone was counted a single time. The chain recombines TRBV4-3 with TRBJ1-2; the match to TRBD1 covers 12 bases. There are 18 residues in the CDR3. V shed 3 bases and J 3 bases; nucleotides not matched to a gene: 11. Germline CDR1 LGHNA, CDR2 YSLEER. The CDR3 is CASSQLPSGTGGYYGYTF. The CDR3, as DNA: TGCGCCAGCAGCCAGCTACCCTCCGGGACAGGGGGCTACTATGGCTACACCTTC.

V gene TRBV7-2 combines with J gene TRBJ2-3; TRBD1 aligns across 8 bases. The CDR3 extends over 17 amino acids. Germline values: CDR1 SGHTA, CDR2 FQGNSA. V lost 1 base and J lost 4; bases outside the gene matches: 10. Here the CDR3 reads CASSLGPGQGGPDTQYF. CDR3 sequence (DNA): TGTGCCAGCAGCTTAGGACCTGGACAGGGTGGTCCAGATACGCAGTATTTT.

This chain connects TRBV6-5 to TRBJ1-1; 7 bases match TRBD1. Germline-derived CDR1 and CDR2 are MNHEY and SVGAGI. Losses at the gene ends were 4 bases for V and 4 bases for J; bases not matched to a gene: 9. This CDR3 is built from 15 residues. The CDR3 loop reads CASSFGTVKTTEAFF. For the CDR3, the DNA is TGTGCCAGCAGTTTCGGGACAGTAAAGACCACTGAAGCTTTCTTT.